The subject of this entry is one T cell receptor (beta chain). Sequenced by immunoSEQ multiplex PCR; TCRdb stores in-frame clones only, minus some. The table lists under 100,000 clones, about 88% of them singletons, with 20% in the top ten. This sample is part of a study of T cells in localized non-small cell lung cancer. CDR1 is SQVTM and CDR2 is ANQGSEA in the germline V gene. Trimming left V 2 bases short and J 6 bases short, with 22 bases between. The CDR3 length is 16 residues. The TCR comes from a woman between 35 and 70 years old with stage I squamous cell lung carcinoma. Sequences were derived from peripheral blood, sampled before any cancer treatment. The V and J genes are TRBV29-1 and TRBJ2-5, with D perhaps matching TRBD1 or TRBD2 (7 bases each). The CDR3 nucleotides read TGCAGCGTTGAATCGGCTAGGTCAGGGGGAGGGCAGACCCAGTACTTC. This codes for CSVESARSGGGQTQYF.